The clone carrying this TCR beta chain showed up just once. Other DNA sequences from this sample encode an identical CDR3 as well. Only in-frame clones appear in the TCRdb table, and some are missing; sequencing was by immunoSEQ multiplex PCR. The sample shows almost 400,000 clones, under 90% of them seen only once. The data are from a study of blood T cell repertoires in COVID-19. Study overall: T cells, B-cell-depleted T cells, or PBMCs supplied cDNA or gDNA.

CDR3 length: 14 amino acids. Germline V lookup: CDR1 LGHDT, CDR2 YNNKEL (reference sequence). Trimming stripped 1 base from V and 1 base from J, with 5 bases between. The sequenced sample consisted of PBMCs or T cells enriched from blood (not recorded which). The chain combines TRBV3-1 (or the pseudogene TRBV3-2) with TRBJ1-3, with D tentatively TRBD1 (5 bases). This sequence was found in a woman in her twenties or thirties who had recovered from COVID-19. As DNA, the CDR3 is TGTGCCAGCAGCCAAGCAGGGTCTGGAAACACCATATATTTT. Translated: CASSQAGSGNTIYF.